Listed below are T cell receptor beta chains from one sample, sequenced in a study of neoadjuvant anti-PD-1 for oral cavity cancer. Sequencing was performed with immunoSEQ multiplex PCR; in TCRdb, only in-frame clones are kept and a portion is missing. Of under 10,000 clones listed, 60% to 75% are singletons. The specimen comprised tumor tissue, sampled before nivolumab (anti-PD-1) treatment. The receptor set was obtained from a person aged 40 to 85 with oral cavity squamous cell carcinoma. Each CDR3 is given with its conserved first and last residue. D genes are given only for firm matches. Rows give clone size only sometimes, using once, few, many, or a class for an expanded clone.

J gene,V gene,clone size,D gene,CDR3 protein,CDR3 DNA
TRBJ2-7,TRBV6-1,once,TRBD2,CASNPGLAREQYF,TGTGCCAGCAATCCGGGACTAGCGAGAGAGCAGTACTTC
TRBJ1-1,TRBV29-1,few,-,CSVERFAVMNTEAFF,TGCAGCGTTGAAAGGTTCGCCGTCATGAACACTGAAGCTTTCTTT
TRBJ1-2,TRBV2,few,-,CASSGTANYGYTF,TGTGCCAGCAGTGGGACGGCAAACTATGGCTACACCTTC
TRBJ2-3,TRBV5-4,medium-sized,-,CASSLDAGRSLSTDTQYF,TGTGCCAGCAGCTTGGATGCGGGACGGTCCCTTAGCACAGATACGCAGTATTTT
TRBJ1-1,TRBV7-9,-,-,CASSFGAGSEAFF,TGTGCCAGCAGCTTCGGAGCGGGGAGTGAAGCTTTCTTT
TRBJ2-7,TRBV18,-,-,CASSPGYEQYF,TGTGCCAGCTCACCCGGCTACGAGCAGTACTTC
TRBJ2-1,TRBV6-6,-,TRBD2,CASRGLAGENEQFF,TGTGCCAGCAGGGGACTAGCGGGGGAAAATGAGCAGTTCTTC
TRBJ1-5,TRBV6-5,-,-,CASSRNRVGNQPQHF,TGTGCCAGCAGCCGGAACAGGGTCGGCAATCAGCCCCAGCATTTT
TRBJ1-2,TRBV5-1,-,-,CASTPGRNYGYTF,TGCGCCAGCACCCCCGGACGTAACTATGGCTACACCTTC
TRBJ1-2,TRBV9,few,-,CASSGDRLLNYGYTF,TGTGCCAGCAGCGGAGACAGGCTGCTTAACTATGGCTACACCTTC
TRBJ2-7,TRBV28,-,-,CASTGTPSYEQYF,TGTGCCAGCACAGGGACACCGAGTTACGAGCAGTACTTC
TRBJ1-1,TRBV19,-,-,CASRPAGTLSTEAFF,TGTGCCAGTCGGCCTGCAGGGACCCTTTCCACTGAAGCTTTCTTT
TRBJ2-7,TRBV27,-,-,CASVGFSSYEQYF,TGTGCCAGCGTAGGCTTCAGCTCCTACGAGCAGTACTTC
TRBJ1-4,TRBV19,-,-,CASEEREKLFF,TGTGCCAGCGAGGAGCGGGAAAAACTGTTTTTT
TRBJ2-5,TRBV11-2,-,-,CASSPRPGTKETQYF,TGTGCCAGCAGCCCCCGGCCAGGGACCAAAGAGACCCAGTACTTC
TRBJ2-7,TRBV5-6,-,-,CASSLGWRLEGFEQYF,TGTGCCAGCAGCTTGGGTTGGCGACTAGAAGGTTTCGAGCAGTACTTC
TRBJ1-1,TRBV6-5,-,-,CAAGGEWDTEAFF,TGTGCCGCCGGGGGGGAGTGGGACACTGAAGCTTTCTTT
TRBJ2-1,TRBV4-1,-,-,CASSHLKDRAYNEQFF,TGCGCCAGCAGCCACCTCAAGGATAGGGCGTACAATGAGCAGTTCTTC
TRBJ1-1,TRBV27,few,-,CASRGPGMNTEAFF,TGTGCCAGCAGGGGTCCAGGGATGAACACTGAAGCTTTCTTT
TRBJ2-3,TRBV7-3,-,-,CASSSVPGPTDTQYF,TGTGCCAGCAGCTCTGTCCCGGGACCTACAGATACGCAGTATTTT
TRBJ2-3,TRBV29-1,-,TRBD1,CSVEYPGGTQYF,TGCAGCGTTGAGTACCCAGGGGGAACGCAGTATTTT
TRBJ1-2,TRBV11-1,-,-,CASSLGSAGYGYTF,TGTGCCAGCAGCTTAGGGTCCGCCGGCTATGGCTACACCTTC
TRBJ1-1,TRBV5-6,-,-,CASSFAGGAFF,TGTGCCAGCAGCTTCGCGGGCGGAGCTTTCTTT
TRBJ1-2,TRBV28,-,-,CASSLWGPAGDYTF,TGTGCCAGCAGTTTATGGGGTCCCGCAGGGGACTACACCTTC
TRBJ2-2,TRBV28,-,TRBD1,CASLYSDRDAGELFF,TGTGCCAGCCTATACTCCGACAGGGACGCCGGGGAGCTGTTTTTT
TRBJ2-7,TRBV7-9,once,-,CASSSHSSYEQYF,TGTGCCAGCAGCTCCCATTCCTCCTACGAGCAGTACTTC
TRBJ2-5,TRBV5-4,-,-,CASSLMGSQETQYF,TGTGCCAGCAGCTTGATGGGGAGTCAAGAGACCCAGTACTTC
TRBJ2-3,TRBV7-9,-,-,CAGSLPGSTDTQYF,TGTGCCGGCAGCTTACCAGGGAGCACAGATACGCAGTATTTT
TRBJ2-5,TRBV20-1,-,-,CSTKSPPQYF,TGCAGTACCAAAAGCCCACCTCAGTACTTC
TRBJ2-2,TRBV5-1,-,-,CASSYPGRSGELFF,TGCGCCAGCAGCTACCCAGGGAGATCCGGGGAGCTGTTTTTT
TRBJ1-5,TRBV6-5,once,TRBD1,CASSKTGVGNQPQHF,TGTGCCAGCAGCAAGACAGGGGTGGGCAATCAGCCCCAGCATTTT
TRBJ2-1,TRBV28,-,-,CASSQGSEGGEQFF,TGTGCCAGCAGTCAAGGCTCAGAGGGCGGTGAGCAGTTCTTC
TRBJ1-2,TRBV19,-,-,CASSISAVLPPTNYGYTF,TGTGCCAGTAGTATTAGTGCTGTCTTGCCTCCCACTAACTATGGCTACACCTTC
TRBJ1-2,TRBV13,few,TRBD1,CASSSGAKQGADGYTF,TGTGCCAGCAGCTCCGGGGCCAAACAGGGGGCGGATGGCTACACCTTC
TRBJ1-1,TRBV10-3,-,TRBD1,CAISIGTDHTEAFF,TGTGCCATCAGCATCGGGACAGACCACACTGAAGCTTTCTTT
TRBJ2-1,TRBV28,few,TRBD2,CASSPTSSGYNEQFF,TGTGCCAGCAGTCCAACCTCTAGCGGATACAATGAGCAGTTCTTC
TRBJ2-7,TRBV5-1,-,-,CASGRQDFYEQYF,TGCGCCAGCGGACGACAGGACTTCTACGAGCAGTACTTC
TRBJ1-2,TRBV6-5,-,-,CASSHQGGDYYGYTF,TGTGCCAGCAGTCACCAGGGTGGAGACTATTATGGCTACACCTTC
TRBJ2-7,TRBV7-6,-,-,CASSSGRGGLEQYF,TGTGCCAGCAGCTCGGGCAGGGGGGGGCTCGAGCAGTACTTC
TRBJ1-3,TRBV10-2,-,TRBD1,CASIIGTGAGNTIYF,TGCGCCAGCATAATAGGGACAGGGGCTGGAAACACCATATATTTT
TRBJ1-1,TRBV28,-,TRBD1,CASRFGQGEAFF,TGTGCCAGCAGATTCGGACAGGGGGAAGCTTTCTTT
TRBJ2-1,TRBV6-1,-,TRBD1,CASSGRGRSEQFF,TGTGCCAGCAGCGGAAGGGGGCGATCTGAGCAGTTCTTC
TRBJ2-1,TRBV6-1,few,-,CASSESHYDNEQFF,TGTGCCAGCAGTGAATCCCACTATGACAATGAGCAGTTCTTC
TRBJ1-2,TRBV15,few,-,CATGAIYGYTF,TGTGCCACCGGGGCCATCTATGGCTACACCTTC
TRBJ2-5,TRBV10-2,few,TRBD2,CASSHVWGGQETQYF,TGCGCCAGCAGTCACGTTTGGGGGGGCCAAGAGACCCAGTACTTC
TRBJ1-2,TRBV7-9,-,-,CASSLAGRSYGYTF,TGTGCCAGCAGCTTAGCCGGCAGGTCCTATGGCTACACCTTC
TRBJ1-6,TRBV5-1,-,TRBD1,CASSTRTGGVSPLHF,TGCGCCAGCAGCACCAGGACAGGGGGTGTATCACCCCTCCACTTT
TRBJ2-1,TRBV7-8,-,-,CASSQGSSDEQFF,TGTGCCAGCAGCCAAGGGTCAAGTGATGAGCAGTTCTTC
TRBJ1-6,TRBV6-4,few,-,CASSMTVEDSPLHF,TGTGCCAGCAGTATGACAGTGGAAGATTCACCCCTCCACTTT
TRBJ2-7,TRBV4-1,-,TRBD2,CASSQVAGLAGGREQYF,TGCGCCAGCAGCCAAGTCGCTGGACTAGCGGGAGGACGGGAGCAGTACTTC
TRBJ1-1,TRBV6-6,few,-,CASSWREGNTEAFF,TGTGCCAGCAGTTGGAGGGAAGGGAACACTGAAGCTTTCTTT